This T cell receptor beta chain was sequenced for a study of T cell repertoires in cytomegalovirus infection. Each CDR3 protein gets one entry after TCRdb re-called the reads with MiXCR. The sample has about 830,000 distinct CDR3 sequences; about 31% are singletons. To note about this clonotype: Its specificity is not known.

Study-wide findings and caveats: Within the response measured ex vivo, HLA-C-restricted CMV-specific TCR beta clonotypes were dominant. CMV carriers having the relevant HLA were flagged by cumulative public TCR beta family frequency.

The specimen was cultured CD8+ T cells from PBMCs, collected from culture after CMV antigen stimulation. The receptor was derived from a human donor in good health (CMV status not recorded). Some clones in this sample may be carry-over from other donors' samples.

The CDR3 DNA follows: TGTGCCGTAGGGGAGACCCTTGGGACAGGCCAGCAAGAGACCCAGTACTTC. Residues: CAVGETLGTGQQETQYF. The chain uses TRBV19 and TRBJ2-5; 8 bases align to TRBD1. Germline lookup yields CDR1 LNHDA and CDR2 SQIVND (reference sequence). The J segment lost 2 bases and the V segment lost 11 bases, leaving 19 bases of the junction unmatched. CDR3 size: 17 residues.